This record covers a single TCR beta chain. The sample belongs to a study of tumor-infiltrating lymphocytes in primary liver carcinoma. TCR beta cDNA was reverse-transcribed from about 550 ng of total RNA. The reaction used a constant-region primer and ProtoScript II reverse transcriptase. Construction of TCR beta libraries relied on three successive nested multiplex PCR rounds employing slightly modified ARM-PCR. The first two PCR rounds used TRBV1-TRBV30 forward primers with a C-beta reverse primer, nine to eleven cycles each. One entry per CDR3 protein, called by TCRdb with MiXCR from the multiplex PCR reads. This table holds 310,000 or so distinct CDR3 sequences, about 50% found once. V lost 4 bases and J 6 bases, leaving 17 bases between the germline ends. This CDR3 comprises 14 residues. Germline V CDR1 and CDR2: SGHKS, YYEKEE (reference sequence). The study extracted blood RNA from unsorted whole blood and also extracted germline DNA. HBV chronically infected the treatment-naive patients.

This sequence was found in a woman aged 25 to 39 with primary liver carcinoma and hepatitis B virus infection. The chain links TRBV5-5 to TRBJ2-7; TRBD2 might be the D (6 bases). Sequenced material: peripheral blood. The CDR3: CASSRSTWRVEQYF. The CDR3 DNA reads TGTGCCAGCAGCCGATCAACGTGGAGGGTCGAGCAGTACTTC.